Each of the 20 T cell receptor beta chains below was sequenced from the same sample in a study of OX40 agonist ivuxolimab in advanced cancers. The data were produced by immunoSEQ multiplex PCR, yet TCRdb's version contains in-frame clones alone and is incomplete. The sample lists 45,000 to 65,000 clones; approximately 84% were seen once. The input for sequencing was CD4+ or CD8+ T cells sorted from blood, taken in a trial of the OX40 agonist ivuxolimab. The receptors originated from an adult with an advanced solid tumor such as melanoma, head and neck, liver or kidney cancer.

The gene calls are TRBV2 and TRBJ1-5, with D possibly TRBD1 on 6 matching bases. Trimming took 6 bases from V and 3 from J, leaving 12 bases between them. The CDR3 sequence is 14 residues long. Germline loops: CDR1 SNHLY, CDR2 FYNNEI. Here the CDR3 reads CASSKAGVNQPQHF. The CDR3 region has the DNA TGTGCCAGCAGCAAAGCAGGGGTCAATCAGCCCCAGCATTTT.

V and J are TRBV18 and TRBJ2-1; the D is unclear. The CDR3 is 11 amino acids. The V gene lost 8 bases and the J gene lost 8 bases, with 10 bases spanning the gap. Per germline, CDR1 KGHSH and CDR2 LQKENI. This chain's CDR3 is CASGLGYEQFF. The CDR3 DNA reads as TGTGCCAGCGGATTGGGTTATGAGCAGTTCTTC.

The rearrangement links TRBV7-2 to TRBJ2-4, with TRBD2 as a possible D gene (5 bases). The CDR3 consists of 18 residues. The germline V gene has CDR1 SGHTA and CDR2 FQGNSA. V lost 1 base to trimming and J lost 0 bases, with 16 bases between them. The CDR3 DNA reads TGTGCCAGCAGCTTAGGCTTCCGGCGGGCTTTAGCCAAAAACATTCAGTACTTC. Protein: CASSLGFRRALAKNIQYF.

The genes are TRBV4-1 and TRBJ1-1; the D is unclear. Trimming shortened V by 4 bases and J by 3 bases, and 9 bases separated the two germline ends. Germline V gene sequence: CDR1 MGHRA, CDR2 YSYEKL. The CDR3 is 13 amino acids. CDR3 sequence: CASSLRRDTEAFF. Written as DNA, the CDR3 is TGCGCCAGCAGCCTACGGAGGGACACTGAAGCTTTCTTT.

This CDR3 reads CASSEAARGRYEQYF. CDR3 in DNA: TGTGCCAGCAGTGAAGCAGCCAGGGGGAGGTACGAGCAGTACTTC. The chain uses TRBV6-1 and TRBJ2-7; TRBD1 is a possible D gene (7 bases). The germline V gene has CDR1 MNHNS and CDR2 SASEGT. The CDR3 is made up of 15 amino acids. Trimming took 0 bases from V and 4 from J, leaving 13 bases between them.

V is TRBV19 and J is TRBJ1-1; a possible D gene is TRBD1 (6 bases). The CDR3 runs 14 residues. Germline assignment: CDR1 LNHDA and CDR2 SQIVND (reference sequence). The V gene lost 4 bases and the J gene lost 8 bases, with 17 bases spanning the gap. Written as DNA, the CDR3 is TGTGCCAGTAGTACCCTGCGGGGGCTGGAGGAAGCTTTCTTT. The encoded protein is CASSTLRGLEEAFF.

The V call is TRBV5-6, the J call TRBJ2-2; D tentatively reads TRBD1 or TRBD2 (5 bases each). V was shortened by 0 bases and J by 5 bases, with 14 bases between the two germline ends. This CDR3 is built from 16 residues. CDR1 and CDR2 from the germline V gene are SGHDT and YYEEEE. The CDR3 loop is CASSLGEGWRTGELFF. CDR3 DNA: TGTGCCAGCAGCTTGGGCGAGGGGTGGAGGACCGGGGAGCTGTTTTTT.

This clone has more than one count but fewer than ten. The CDR3 here is CASSLAGTETQYF. In DNA form, the CDR3 reads TGTGCCAGCAGCTTGGCAGGGACGGAGACCCAGTACTTC. V usage is TRBV5-8 and J usage is TRBJ2-5; the D call may be TRBD1 or TRBD2 (5 bases each). This CDR3 region has 13 residues. The ends were cut back, 0 bases at V and 5 bases at J, with 8 bases in the middle. CDR1 and CDR2 (germline): SGHTS, YDEGEE.

The V call is TRBV11-2, the J call TRBJ2-3; D unresolved. CDR3 length equals 15 residues. Deletions cut 0 bases from V and 1 base from J, with 8 bases between. In germline, CDR1 is SGHAT, CDR2 FQNNGV. CDR3: CASSLELVGTDTQYF. CDR3 nucleotide sequence: TGTGCCAGCAGCTTAGAATTAGTTGGCACAGATACGCAGTATTTT.

The chain couples TRBV5-6 to TRBJ1-3; D unclear. CDR1 and CDR2 from the germline V gene are SGHDT and YYEEEE. The ends were cut back, 3 bases at V and 2 bases at J, with 12 bases in the middle. The CDR3 spans 15 residues. CDR3 sequence (DNA): TGTGCCAGCAGCTCCCAGGTTTGGGCTGGAAACACCATATATTTT. It codes for CASSSQVWAGNTIYF.

This rearrangement joins TRBV28 to TRBJ2-1; D is unclear. Between the trimmed V and J ends, which lost 2 bases and 12 bases, there was a span of 8 bases. CDR3 length equals 11 residues. Germline CDR1 and CDR2: MDHEN and SYDVKM. The CDR3 sequence is CASSLRAGQFF. The CDR3 DNA is TGTGCCAGCAGTTTAAGGGCAGGGCAGTTCTTC.

V gene TRBV30 combines with J gene TRBJ2-5; 9 bases are a match to TRBD1. The J segment lost 6 bases and the V segment lost 1 base, leaving 3 bases of the junction unmatched. This CDR3 contains 13 residues. From germline, CDR1 is GTSNPN and CDR2 SVGIG (reference sequence). CDR3 in amino acids: CAWSATGGQTQYF. In nucleotides, the CDR3 is TGTGCCTGGAGTGCAACAGGGGGCCAGACCCAGTACTTC. Looking up the rest from reference TRBV30 and TRBJ2-5 gives the full variable domain: SQTIHQWPATLVQPVGSPLSLECTVEGTSNPNLYWYRQAAGRGLQLLFYSVGIGQISSEVPQNLSASRPQDRQFILSSKKLLLSDSGFYLCAWSATGGQTQYFGPGTRLLVL.

CDR3: CASSPLPSTDTQYF. Written as DNA, the CDR3 is TGTGCCAGCTCACCTCTTCCCAGCACAGATACGCAGTATTTT. The genes are TRBV18 and TRBJ2-3; D is uncertain. V lost 3 bases and J lost 0, with 7 bases in between. The CDR3 loop spans 14 amino acids. Germline V gene lookup returns CDR1 KGHSH and CDR2 LQKENI.

The chain has TRBV5-1 and TRBJ2-7; 10 bases align to TRBD1. The V segment lost 4 bases and the J segment 6 bases; nucleotides outside the gene matches: 7. Germline lookup yields CDR1 SGHRS and CDR2 YFSETQ. The CDR3 spans 14 residues. Written as DNA, the CDR3 is TGCGCCAGCAGCAGACCCGGGACAGGGGCCGAGCAGTACTTC. Its translation is CASSRPGTGAEQYF.

This chain links TRBV5-1 with TRBJ1-4; D perhaps matches TRBD1 (6 bases). Germline CDR1 reads SGHRS; CDR2 reads YFSETQ. This CDR3 has 15 residues. V was pared by 4 bases and J by 4 bases, with 14 bases between. The CDR3 is CASSPGAGNNEKLFF. In DNA form, the CDR3 reads TGCGCCAGCAGCCCGGGGGCAGGCAATAATGAAAAACTGTTTTTT.

The chain employs TRBV18 and TRBJ1-1; the D is unclear. The CDR3 totals 12 residues. Germline loops: CDR1 KGHSH, CDR2 LQKENI. V gave up 3 bases and J gave up 6 bases, with 8 bases separating them. Here the CDR3 reads CASSPGQAEAFF. Here the CDR3 DNA reads TGTGCCAGCTCACCCGGGCAGGCTGAAGCTTTCTTT.

The chain couples TRBV5-5 to TRBJ2-2; a weak D match, TRBD1 (5 bases). V lost 0 bases and J lost 1, with 7 bases in between. The CDR3 is made up of 15 amino acids. CDR1 and CDR2 (germline): SGHKS, YYEKEE (reference sequence). The CDR3 nucleotides are TGTGCCAGCAGCTTGGGACAGCTGAACACCGGGGAGCTGTTTTTT. Its protein is CASSLGQLNTGELFF.

The chain employs TRBV6-5 and TRBJ1-5, with D possibly TRBD1 on 5 matching bases. Trimming shortened V by 0 bases and J by 0 bases, and 9 bases separated the two germline ends. Germline V gene data show CDR1 as MNHEY and CDR2 as SVGAGI. CDR3 length equals 16 residues. In DNA form, the CDR3 reads TGTGCCAGCAGTTACTCGGGACCACTTAGCAATCAGCCCCAGCATTTT. This codes for CASSYSGPLSNQPQHF.

The table lists this clone with a count of one. This chain uses TRBV7-9 with TRBJ1-2; D might be TRBD1 (6 bases). V was pared by 2 bases and J by 8 bases, with 18 bases between. CDR3 length equals 15 residues. The germline V gene encodes CDR1 SEHNR and CDR2 FQNEAQ (reference sequence). The CDR3 DNA is TGTGCCAGCAGCTTACCTTACAGGGACTATCACGGCTACACCTTC. Protein product: CASSLPYRDYHGYTF.

V is TRBV5-1 and J is TRBJ2-7; unclear D gene. Germline V gives CDR1 SGHRS, CDR2 YFSETQ. This CDR3 spans 14 amino acids. The ends were cut back, 0 bases at V and 1 base at J, with 8 bases in the middle. The CDR3 spells CASSLGTASYEQYF. The CDR3, as DNA: TGCGCCAGCAGCTTGGGGACGGCATCCTACGAGCAGTACTTC.